This TCR beta chain was sequenced during a study of CD8+ T cells in alopecia areata. V lost 7 bases and J 5 bases, leaving 7 bases between the germline ends. This CDR3 is built from 10 residues. Germline loops: CDR1 SQVTM, CDR2 ANQGSEA. Study results and caveats: Uncertainty about whether baseline CD8+ expansion is linked to response remains, with one nonresponder. Tofacitinib did not eliminate many expanded lesional clones from scalp or blood. Expanded CD8+ clones among the top 100, as well as scalp clonality, were significantly decreased by tofacitinib.

cDNA serving as the sequencing template came from extracted, reverse transcribed RNA. Here immunoSEQ multiplex PCR was the method, and the copy in TCRdb shows in-frame clones only, minus some. The sample includes approximately 180,000 clones, roughly 60% of them seen just once. In the case of this clone: Its antigen is not known.

Treatment: oral pan-JAK inhibitor, 5-10 mg twice daily. Lesional scalp tissue (obtained by punch biopsy) and peripheral blood were collected from alopecia areata patients. The chain has TRBV29-1 and TRBJ2-3; D possibly corresponds to TRBD2 (5 bases). This TCR was recovered from a human donor with alopecia areata. The specimen was CD4+ T cells sorted from blood, collected at week 24, from a patient treated with tofacitinib. The CDR3 protein is CSAGIDTQYF. For the CDR3, the DNA is TGCAGCGCGGGAATAGATACGCAGTATTTT.